The clone carrying this T cell receptor (beta chain) was seen a single time. As yet, its antigen is unknown. The sample is drawn from a study of T cells in localized non-small cell lung cancer. Study-wide findings and caveats: A higher density of T cells in blood coincided with extended overall survival. Among the tissues sampled, uninvolved adjacent lung had the highest T cell clonality, above tumor.

The method was immunoSEQ multiplex PCR; TCRdb's version includes in-frame clones alone and lacks a portion of them. The sample carries 20,000 to 25,000 clones, about 88% recorded once. V was pared by 7 bases and J by 0 bases, with 13 bases between. The CDR3 runs 16 residues. CDR1 LNHDA and CDR2 SQIVND come from the germline V gene (reference sequence). The receptor was isolated from a man aged 35 to 69 with stage I lung adenocarcinoma. The sequencing used peripheral blood, collected before any cancer treatment. V gene TRBV19 combines with J gene TRBJ1-6; no clear D. The CDR3 DNA sequence: TGTGCCAGTACCGAGGGTCAGAGCTCCTATAATTCACCCCTCCACTTT. Translation: CASTEGQSSYNSPLHF.